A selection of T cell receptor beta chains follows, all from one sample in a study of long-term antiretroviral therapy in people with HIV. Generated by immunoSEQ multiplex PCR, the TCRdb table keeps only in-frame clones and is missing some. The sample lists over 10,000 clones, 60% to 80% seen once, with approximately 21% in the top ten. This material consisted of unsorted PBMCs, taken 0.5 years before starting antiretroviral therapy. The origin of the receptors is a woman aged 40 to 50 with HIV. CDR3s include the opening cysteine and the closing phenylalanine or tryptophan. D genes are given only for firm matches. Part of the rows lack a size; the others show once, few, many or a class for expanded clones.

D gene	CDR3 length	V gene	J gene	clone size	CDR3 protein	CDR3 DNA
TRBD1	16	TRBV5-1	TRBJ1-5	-	CASSLGGTGRDQPQHF	TGCGCCAGCAGCTTGGGGGGGACAGGGAGGGATCAGCCCCAGCATTTT
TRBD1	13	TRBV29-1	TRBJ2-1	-	CSHRGPVWDEQFF	TGCAGCCACAGGGGGCCAGTATGGGATGAGCAGTTCTTC
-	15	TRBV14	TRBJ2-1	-	CASSQSLDSYNEQFF	TGTGCCAGCAGCCAATCACTCGACAGCTACAATGAGCAGTTCTTC
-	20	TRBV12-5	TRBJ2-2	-	CASGLVGSYRRPTNTGELFF	TGTGCTAGTGGTTTGGTAGGGTCGTATCGCAGGCCGACAAACACCGGGGAGCTGTTTTTT
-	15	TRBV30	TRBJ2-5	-	CASDPKMELQETQYF	TGTGCCTCGGACCCGAAGATGGAGCTCCAAGAGACCCAGTACTTC
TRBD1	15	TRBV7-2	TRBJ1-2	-	CASRATTGTGGGYTF	TGTGCCAGCAGAGCAACAACCGGGACAGGGGGCGGCTACACCTTC
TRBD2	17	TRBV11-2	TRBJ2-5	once	CASSLEWGLAGKETQYF	TGTGCCAGCAGCTTAGAGTGGGGACTAGCGGGGAAAGAGACCCAGTACTTC
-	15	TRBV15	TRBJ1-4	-	CATSSPNRYNEKLFF	TGTGCCACCAGCTCACCAAATCGATATAATGAAAAACTGTTTTTT
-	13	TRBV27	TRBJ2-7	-	CASSLGASNEQYF	TGTGCCAGCAGTTTGGGGGCCTCCAACGAGCAGTACTTC
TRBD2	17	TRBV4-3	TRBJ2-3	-	CASSQDWRGGPTDTQYF	TGCGCCAGCAGCCAAGATTGGCGCGGGGGGCCCACAGATACGCAGTATTTT
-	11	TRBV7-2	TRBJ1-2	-	CASSSGSGYTF	TGTGCCAGCAGCTCAGGGTCCGGCTACACCTTC
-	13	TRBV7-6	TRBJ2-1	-	CASSLVDYNEQFF	TGTGCCAGCAGCTTAGTAGACTACAATGAGCAGTTCTTC
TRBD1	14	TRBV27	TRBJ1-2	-	CASSPLDRDYGYTF	TGTGCCAGCAGTCCATTGGACAGGGACTATGGCTACACCTTC
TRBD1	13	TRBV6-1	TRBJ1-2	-	CASSDRGKYGYTF	TGTGCCAGCAGTGACAGGGGGAAGTATGGCTACACCTTC
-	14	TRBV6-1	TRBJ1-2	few	CASSEGLLGYGYTF	TGTGCCAGCAGTGAAGGTCTCCTGGGGTATGGCTACACCTTC
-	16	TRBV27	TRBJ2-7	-	CASSLLGLGGSYEQYF	TGTGCCAGCAGTTTATTAGGCCTAGGGGGGTCCTACGAGCAGTACTTC
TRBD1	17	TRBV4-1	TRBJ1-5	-	CASSQASSDRGYQPQHF	TGCGCCAGCAGCCAAGCTAGTAGTGACAGGGGGTATCAGCCCCAGCATTTT
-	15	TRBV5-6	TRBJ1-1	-	CASSLSGAPGTEAFF	TGTGCCAGCAGCTTGTCAGGGGCCCCGGGCACTGAAGCTTTCTTT
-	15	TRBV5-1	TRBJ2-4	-	CASSPGVGLANIQYF	TGCGCCAGCAGCCCGGGGGTAGGGTTAGCGAACATTCAGTACTTC
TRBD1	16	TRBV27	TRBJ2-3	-	CASSFNLGGWADTQYF	TGTGCCAGCAGTTTTAACTTAGGGGGCTGGGCAGATACGCAGTATTTT
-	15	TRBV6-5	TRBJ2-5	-	CASIRKVALGETQYF	TGTGCCAGCATCCGAAAGGTGGCACTGGGAGAGACCCAGTACTTC
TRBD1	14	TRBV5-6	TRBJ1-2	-	CASSIGQGINGYTF	TGTGCCAGCAGCATAGGACAGGGGATAAATGGCTACACCTTC
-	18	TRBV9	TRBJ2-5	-	CASSVAVGGTPYQETQYF	TGTGCCAGCAGCGTAGCGGTTGGGGGTACCCCGTACCAAGAGACCCAGTACTTC
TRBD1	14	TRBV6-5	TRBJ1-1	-	CASSYQGAVTEAFF	TGTGCCAGCAGTTACCAGGGGGCTGTCACTGAAGCTTTCTTT
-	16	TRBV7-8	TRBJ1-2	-	CASSLTGGYLDYGYTF	TGTGCCAGCAGCTTAACGGGAGGTTACCTTGACTATGGCTACACCTTC
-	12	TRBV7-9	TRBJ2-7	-	CASSFTLYEQYF	TGTGCCAGCAGTTTCACGCTCTACGAGCAGTACTTC
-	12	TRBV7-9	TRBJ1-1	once	CATKDLVTEAFF	TGTGCCACTAAGGACCTTGTTACTGAAGCTTTCTTT
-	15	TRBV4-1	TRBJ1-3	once	CASSQDGVPGNTIYF	TGCGCCAGCAGCCAAGATGGGGTCCCGGGAAACACCATATATTTT
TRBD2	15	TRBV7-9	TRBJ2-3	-	CASSPMAGGADTQYF	TGCGCCAGCAGCCCCATGGCGGGGGGTGCAGATACGCAGTATTTT
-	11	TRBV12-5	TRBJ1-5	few	CASGKTQPQHF	TGTGCTAGTGGAAAAACTCAGCCCCAGCATTTT
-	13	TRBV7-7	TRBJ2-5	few	CASSLNREETQYF	TGTGCCAGCAGCTTGAACAGGGAAGAGACCCAGTACTTC
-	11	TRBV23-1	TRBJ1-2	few	CASGTRGGYTF	TGCGCCAGCGGAACACGAGGTGGCTACACCTTC
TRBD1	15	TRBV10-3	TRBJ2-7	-	CAISSRDSSSYEQYF	TGTGCCATCAGCTCCCGGGACAGCAGCTCCTACGAGCAGTACTTC
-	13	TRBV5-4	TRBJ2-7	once	CASSFGGGAEQYF	TGTGCCAGCAGCTTTGGCGGAGGTGCCGAGCAGTACTTC
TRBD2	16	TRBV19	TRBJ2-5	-	CASSDTAAGGQETQYF	TGTGCCAGTAGCGATACTGCAGCGGGAGGCCAAGAGACCCAGTACTTC
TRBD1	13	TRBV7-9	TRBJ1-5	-	CASSFVGTVEKHF	TGTGCCAGCAGCTTCGTCGGGACAGTGGAGAAGCATTTT
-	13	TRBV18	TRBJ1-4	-	CASSRGFDEKLFF	TGTGCCAGCTCACGAGGGTTCGATGAAAAACTGTTTTTT
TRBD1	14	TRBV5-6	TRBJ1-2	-	CASSPTGSYYGYTF	TGTGCCAGCAGCCCGACAGGGTCATACTATGGCTACACCTTC
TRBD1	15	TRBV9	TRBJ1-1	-	CASSVEGQENTEAFF	TGTGCCAGCAGCGTAGAGGGACAGGAGAACACTGAAGCTTTCTTT
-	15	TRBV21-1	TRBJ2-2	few	CASRRGRSNTGELFF	TGTGCCAGCCGACGAGGCAGGTCGAACACCGGGGAGCTGTTTTTT
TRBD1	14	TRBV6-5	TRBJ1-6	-	CASSQGGAPAPLHF	TGTGCCAGCTCCCAGGGGGGTGCGCCGGCACCCCTCCACTTT